Below are 25 T cell receptor beta chains sequenced from a single sample in a study of T cell repertoires in cytomegalovirus infection. TCRdb re-called the reads with MiXCR, one entry per CDR3 protein. The sample lists roughly 230,000 distinct CDR3 sequences, approximately 15% occurring once. The specimen sequenced was CD8+ T cells from PBMCs. Receptors originate from a human donor in good health (CMV status not recorded). Some clones in this sample may be carry-over from other donors' samples.

There are many counts of this clonotype. The gene calls are TRBV7-2 and TRBJ2-4, with D perhaps given as TRBD1 or TRBD2 (5 bases each). Deletions cut 5 bases from V and 0 bases from J, with 23 bases between. Germline V gives CDR1 SGHTA, CDR2 FQGNSA. The CDR3 covers 19 residues. CDR3 in DNA: TGTGCCAGCAGCAAAACGGGACCCCGAACTGATCAAGCCAAAAACATTCAGTACTTC. It encodes CASSKTGPRTDQAKNIQYF.

The chain carries TRBV4-1 and TRBJ2-2, with D perhaps given as TRBD1 or TRBD2 (6 bases each). The V and J ends lost 5 bases and 4 bases respectively, with 14 bases between them. Looked up from germline, CDR1 is MGHRA and CDR2 is YSYEKL. The CDR3 sequence is 15 residues long. CDR3 amino acids: CASSIRTAGTGELFF. In DNA, the CDR3 is TGCGCCAGCAGCATCCGGACAGCGGGCACCGGGGAGCTGTTTTTT.

CDR3 sequence reads: CASSQPGQPGTQYF. The CDR3 bases are TGCGCCAGCAGCCAGCCGGGACAGCCGGGGACCCAGTACTTC. The V gene is TRBV4-1, the J gene TRBJ2-5, with TRBD1 matching over 7 bases. Unmatched junction bases numbered 8, after V lost 3 bases and J lost 7 bases. Germline CDR1 is MGHRA and CDR2 is YSYEKL. This CDR3 comprises 14 residues.

This clonotype was observed at least ten times. DNA for the CDR3: TGTGCCAGCAGTTTGGACACCGACTTGCACACTGAAGCTTTCTTT. It codes for CASSLDTDLHTEAFF. This rearrangement joins TRBV28 to TRBJ1-1; the D gene is possibly TRBD1 (5 bases). The V gene's germline CDR1 is MDHEN and CDR2 SYDVKM. The length of the CDR3 is 15 residues. V lost 3 bases to trimming and J lost 3 bases, with 14 bases between them.

Turning to this clonotype: A much bigger clone sits one base away, suggesting this may be a read error. The CDR3 region is CASSDHEGDHGYTF. The CDR3 DNA reads TGTGCCAGCAGCGATCATGAGGGCGACCACGGCTACACCTTC. This chain uses TRBV7-2 with TRBJ1-2; no firm D call. The CDR3 has 14 residues. Germline CDR1 reads SGHTA; CDR2 reads FQGNSA. V lost 5 bases and J 8 bases, leaving 18 bases between the germline ends.

This clonotype was recorded many times. The J gene is TRBJ2-3, the V gene TRBV7-2; 9 positions agree with TRBD2. Trimming cost V 0 bases and J 2 bases; bases outside gene matches: 6. The CDR3 totals 17 residues. CDR1 and CDR2 from the germline V gene are SGHTA and FQGNSA. CDR3 in amino acids: CASSLAGTSLPTDTQYF. The CDR3 DNA reads as TGTGCCAGCAGCTTAGCGGGGACTAGCTTACCCACAGATACGCAGTATTTT.

The sample holds a few counts of this clonotype. V usage is TRBV5-1 and J usage is TRBJ2-7; 8 bases fit TRBD2. The germline V gene encodes CDR1 SGHRS and CDR2 YFSETQ. The CDR3 runs to 12 residues. V shed 7 bases, J shed 3 bases, and the junction held 3 bases outside the gene matches. The CDR3 DNA is TGCGCCAGCCGCGGGGGGAACTACGAGCAGTACTTC. This encodes CASRGGNYEQYF.

This clonotype came up many times. The rearrangement uses TRBV7-3 and TRBJ2-3; D is uncertain. From germline, CDR1 is SGHTA and CDR2 FQGTGA. The CDR3 loop spans 15 amino acids. Trimming pared 0 bases from V and 2 bases from J, leaving 9 bases between. CDR3 bases: TGTGCCAGCAGCTTAACAGGCAGTTACACAGATACGCAGTATTTT. This gives the protein CASSLTGSYTDTQYF.

There are many counts of this clonotype. This CDR3 is CASSDRVNTEAFF. The DNA of the CDR3 is TGTGCCAGCAGCGACAGGGTGAACACTGAAGCTTTCTTT. The chain has TRBV7-2 and TRBJ1-1, with 7 bases aligning to TRBD1. Germline V gene data show CDR1 as SGHTA and CDR2 as FQGNSA. Unmatched junction bases numbered 0, after V lost 5 bases and J lost 0 bases. CDR3 size: 13 residues.

The chain links TRBV25-1 to TRBJ2-7; unclear D gene. In germline, CDR1 is MGHDK, CDR2 SYGVNS. This CDR3 spans 16 amino acids. Trimming shortened V by 0 bases and J by 7 bases, and 19 bases separated the two germline ends. CDR3 DNA sequence: TGTGCCAGCAGTGAATATTTCGAGACACATCTAATGGAGCAGTACTTC. Its protein is CASSEYFETHLMEQYF.

This clonotype was observed many times. The chain couples TRBV7-2 to TRBJ1-3; TRBD1 aligns across 7 bases. J was trimmed by 0 bases and V by 3 bases; bases with no gene match: 5. The length of the CDR3 is 16 residues. The germline V gene encodes CDR1 SGHTA and CDR2 FQGNSA. Here the CDR3 DNA reads TGTGCCAGCAGCTTTAACAGGGGACTCTCTGGAAACACCATATATTTT. Translation: CASSFNRGLSGNTIYF.

This clonotype appeared a few times. This chain connects TRBV2 to TRBJ1-4; 7 nucleotides align to TRBD1. CDR3 length: 14 residues. J lost 5 bases, V lost 5 bases, and 5 bases had no gene match. Germline CDR1 reads SNHLY; CDR2 reads FYNNEI. DNA of the CDR3: TGTGCCAGCAGTCCGGGACAGATGAATGAAAAACTGTTTTTT. Translated, it gives CASSPGQMNEKLFF.

A few counts support this clonotype. The V call is TRBV4-2, the J call TRBJ1-1, with a weak D call TRBD1 (5 bases). Germline CDR1 LGHNA, CDR2 YNFKEQ. The CDR3 spans 18 residues. Trimming took 0 bases from V and 2 from J, leaving 19 bases between them. The CDR3 sequence: CASSQDYGSGRVNTEAFF. CDR3 nucleotides: TGTGCCAGCAGCCAAGATTATGGCTCCGGCAGGGTAAACACTGAAGCTTTCTTT.

The V and J genes are TRBV20-1 and TRBJ1-1; D gene unclear. CDR3 length: 10 residues. Germline lookup yields CDR1 DFQATT and CDR2 SNEGSKA (reference sequence). V was clipped by 6 bases and J by 5 bases, with 7 bases between them. The CDR3 loop reads CSARGTEAFF. The CDR3 bases are TGCAGTGCCCGTGGGACTGAAGCTTTCTTT.

The J gene is TRBJ1-4, the V gene TRBV7-9, with D tentatively TRBD1 (6 bases). Germline CDR1 is SEHNR and CDR2 is FQNEAQ (reference sequence). V shed 10 bases and J shed 8 bases, with 17 bases lying between them. The CDR3 runs 13 residues. DNA for the CDR3: TGTGCCACTGGCAGGGGAGTTGGCGAAAAACTGTTTTTT. Translation gives CATGRGVGEKLFF.

This clonotype was found many times. V and J are TRBV7-2 and TRBJ2-2, with D possibly matching TRBD2 (6 bases). Germline loops: CDR1 SGHTA, CDR2 FQGNSA. This CDR3 region has 15 residues. V lost 5 bases and J lost 5, with 15 bases in between. In DNA, the CDR3 is TGTGCCAGCAGCCTAACCTGGGCGGGGACCGGGGAGCTGTTTTTT. It encodes CASSLTWAGTGELFF.

This clonotype was counted a few times. CDR3 sequence: CASSLEGTESSYNEQFF. As DNA, the CDR3 is TGCGCCAGCAGCTTGGAAGGGACGGAGAGCTCCTACAATGAGCAGTTCTTC. This chain joins TRBV5-1 and TRBJ2-1; possibly TRBD1 or TRBD2 for D (5 bases each). The CDR3 consists of 17 residues. In germline, CDR1 is SGHRS, CDR2 YFSETQ. The V and J ends lost 0 bases and 0 bases respectively, with 13 bases between them.

This clonotype was picked up a small number of times. This chain uses TRBV6-8 with TRBJ2-3; D unclear. The V end lost 5 bases, the J end lost 5 bases, and 11 bases lay between the germline ends. The CDR3 covers 13 residues. Germline CDR1 is MNHGY and CDR2 is SAAAGT. The CDR3 spells CASSHGIGDTQYF. CDR3 sequence (DNA): TGTGCCAGCAGTCACGGTATCGGAGATACGCAGTATTTT.

Only a few counts were recorded for this clonotype. The CDR3 loop is CASSLLGQGASYEQYF. Here the CDR3 DNA reads TGTGCCAGCAGCTTACTCGGGCAGGGGGCCTCCTACGAGCAGTACTTC. V usage is TRBV7-9 and J usage is TRBJ2-7, with 8 bases that match TRBD1. Germline V gene data show CDR1 as SEHNR and CDR2 as FQNEAQ (reference sequence). This CDR3 has 16 amino acids. Losses at the gene ends were 2 bases for V and 0 bases for J; bases not matched to a gene: 6.

This clonotype was seen only a few times. This chain links TRBV2 with TRBJ1-2; the match to TRBD1 covers 10 bases. The junction had 3 bases not matched to a gene; V was cut back by 3 bases and J by 5 bases. The length of the CDR3 is 14 residues. Looked up from germline, CDR1 is SNHLY and CDR2 is FYNNEI. In DNA form, the CDR3 reads TGTGCCAGCAGTGAGACAGGGGGCCGATATGGCTACACCTTC. It yields the protein CASSETGGRYGYTF.

This clonotype has at least ten counts. The chain employs TRBV28 and TRBJ1-2, with 8 bases that match TRBD1. There are 14 residues in the CDR3. CDR1 is MDHEN and CDR2 is SYDVKM in the germline V gene. The J segment lost 6 bases and the V segment lost 3 bases, leaving 6 bases of the junction unmatched. CDR3 sequence reads: CASSFIQGANGYTF. For the CDR3, the DNA is TGTGCCAGCAGTTTCATTCAGGGGGCGAATGGCTACACCTTC.

This clonotype came up a few times. The chain carries TRBV9 and TRBJ2-7; 7 bases fit TRBD1. The CDR3 spans 16 residues. Germline assignment: CDR1 SGDLS and CDR2 YYNGEE. The V and J ends lost 4 bases and 2 bases, in that order; junction bases with no gene match: 12. The CDR3 protein is CASSPPSTGTAYEQYF. Here the CDR3 DNA reads TGTGCCAGCAGCCCCCCGTCCACCGGGACAGCCTACGAGCAGTACTTC.

This clonotype has ten or more counts. The chain joins TRBV12-3 or TRBV12-4 to TRBJ2-2; weak D call: TRBD2 (5 bases). CDR3 size: 14 residues. The V end lost 3 bases, the J end lost 6 bases, and 11 bases lay between the germline ends. The CDR3 sequence is CASSFGSPAGELFF. Written as DNA, the CDR3 is TGTGCCAGCAGTTTTGGGAGTCCGGCCGGGGAGCTGTTTTTT.

This clonotype occurred once. The V and J genes are TRBV2 and TRBJ1-5, with TRBD1 as a possible D gene (6 bases). The CDR3 has 16 residues. From germline, CDR1 is SNHLY and CDR2 FYNNEI. Trimming took 2 bases from V and 5 from J, leaving 16 bases between them. The CDR3 DNA follows: TGTGCCAGCAGTGAATCCCCTGACAGGTGGTATCAGCCCCAGCATTTT. This gives the protein CASSESPDRWYQPQHF.

This clonotype has only a few counts. This rearrangement joins TRBV28 to TRBJ1-2, with D unclear. The CDR3 runs to 15 residues. Trimming cost V 6 bases and J 4 bases, with 18 bases left between them. Germline V gene sequence: CDR1 MDHEN, CDR2 SYDVKM. The CDR3 coding sequence is TGTGCCAGCAGCCTGCTACGGGGTTCGGGCTATGGCTACACCTTC. Translation gives CASSLLRGSGYGYTF.